The sequence of this TCR beta chain was determined in a study of T cell repertoires in cytomegalovirus infection. About the study: Matching HLA type and CMV infection were both indicated by public TCR beta signatures. Study-level findings and limits: Clonotype analysis showed dominance of the ex vivo response by HLA-C-restricted CMV-specific TCR beta clonotypes. Accumulated public TCR beta family frequency recognized individuals carrying CMV together with the relevant HLA.

Deletions cut 5 bases from V and 8 bases from J, with 13 bases between. The CDR3 loop spans 13 amino acids. Germline CDR1 is KGHSH and CDR2 is LQKENI. MiXCR, run by TCRdb on the reads, gives a single entry per CDR3 protein. The sample has some 350,000 distinct CDR3 sequences; around a sixth are singletons. Worth noting for this clonotype: The antigen remains unidentified.

The specimen sequenced was PBMCs. The TCR sequence derives from a human donor in good health (CMV status not recorded). Some clones in this sample may be carry-over from other donors' samples. The rearrangement joins TRBV18 to TRBJ1-5; D gene uncertain. The DNA of the CDR3 is TGTGCCAGCTCAAAACTGGTCTCAGAGCCCCAGCATTTT. This encodes CASSKLVSEPQHF.